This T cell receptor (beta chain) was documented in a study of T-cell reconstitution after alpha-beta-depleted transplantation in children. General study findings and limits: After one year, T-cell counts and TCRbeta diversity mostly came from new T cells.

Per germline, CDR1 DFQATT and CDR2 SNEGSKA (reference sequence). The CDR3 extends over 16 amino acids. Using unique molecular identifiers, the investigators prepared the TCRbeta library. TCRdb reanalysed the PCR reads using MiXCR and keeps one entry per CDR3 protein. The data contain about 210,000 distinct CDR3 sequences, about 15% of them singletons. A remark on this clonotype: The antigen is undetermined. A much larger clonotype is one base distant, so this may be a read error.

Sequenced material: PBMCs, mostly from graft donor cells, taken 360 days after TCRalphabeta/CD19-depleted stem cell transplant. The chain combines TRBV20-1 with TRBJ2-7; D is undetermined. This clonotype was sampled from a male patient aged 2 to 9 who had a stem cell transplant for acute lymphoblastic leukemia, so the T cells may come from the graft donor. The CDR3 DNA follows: TGCTGTGCTAGAGATTTTTCCGGTGACCGACTTGGGGAGCAGTACTTC. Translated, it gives CCARDFSGDRLGEQYF.